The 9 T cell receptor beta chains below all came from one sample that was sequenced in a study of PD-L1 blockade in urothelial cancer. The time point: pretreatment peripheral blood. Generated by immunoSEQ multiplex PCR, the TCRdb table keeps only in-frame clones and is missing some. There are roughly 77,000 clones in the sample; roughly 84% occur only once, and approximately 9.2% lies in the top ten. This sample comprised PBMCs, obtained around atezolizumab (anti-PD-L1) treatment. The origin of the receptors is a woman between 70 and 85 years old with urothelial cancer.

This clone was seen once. CDR3 amino acids: CASSYRGADTQYF. The DNA of the CDR3 is TGTGCCAGCAGCTACAGGGGGGCGGATACGCAGTATTTT. The V gene is TRBV5-4, the J gene TRBJ2-3, with 8 bases matching TRBD1. V was pared by 3 bases and J by 6 bases, with 3 bases of the junction left unmatched. Germline assignment: CDR1 SGHNT and CDR2 YYREEE (reference sequence). This CDR3 has 13 residues.

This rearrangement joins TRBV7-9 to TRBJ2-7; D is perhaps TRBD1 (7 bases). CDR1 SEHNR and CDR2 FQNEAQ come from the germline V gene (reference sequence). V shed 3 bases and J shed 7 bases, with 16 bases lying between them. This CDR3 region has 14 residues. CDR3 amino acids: CASSLSTGEDEQYF. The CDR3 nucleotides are TGTGCCAGCAGCTTGAGTACAGGGGAGGATGAGCAGTACTTC.

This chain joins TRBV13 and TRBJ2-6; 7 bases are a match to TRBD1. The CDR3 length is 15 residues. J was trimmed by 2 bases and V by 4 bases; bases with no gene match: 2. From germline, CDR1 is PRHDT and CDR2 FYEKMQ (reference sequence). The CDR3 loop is CASSSGQTGANVLTF. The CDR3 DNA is TGTGCCAGCAGCTCGGGACAGACTGGGGCCAACGTCCTGACTTTC.

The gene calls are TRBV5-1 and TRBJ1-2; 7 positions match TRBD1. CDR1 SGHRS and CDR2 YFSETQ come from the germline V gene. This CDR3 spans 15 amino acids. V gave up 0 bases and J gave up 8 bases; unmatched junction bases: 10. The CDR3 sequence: CASSLEGDSRGGYTF. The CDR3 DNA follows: TGCGCCAGCAGCTTGGAGGGGGACAGCAGAGGAGGCTACACCTTC. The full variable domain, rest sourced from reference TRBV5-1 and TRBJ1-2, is KAGVTQTPRYLIKTRGQQVTLSCSPISGHRSVSWYQQTPGQGLQFLFEYFSETQRNKGNFPGRFSGRQFSNSRSEMNVSTLELGDSALYLCASSLEGDSRGGYTFGSGTRLTVV.

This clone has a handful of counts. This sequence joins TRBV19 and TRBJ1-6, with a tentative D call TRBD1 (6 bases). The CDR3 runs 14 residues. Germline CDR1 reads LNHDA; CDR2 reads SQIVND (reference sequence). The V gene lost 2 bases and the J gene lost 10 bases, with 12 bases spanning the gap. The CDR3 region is CASSIQGLRSPLHF. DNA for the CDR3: TGTGCCAGTAGTATACAGGGGTTACGATCACCCCTCCACTTT.

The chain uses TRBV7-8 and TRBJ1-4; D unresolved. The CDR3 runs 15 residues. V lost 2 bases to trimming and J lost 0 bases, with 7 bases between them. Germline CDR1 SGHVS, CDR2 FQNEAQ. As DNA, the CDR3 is TGTGCCAGCAGCTTATGGGCCACAACTAATGAAAAACTGTTTTTT. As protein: CASSLWATTNEKLFF.

Here the CDR3 DNA reads TGCGCCAGCAGCATGGGACAGGGGGGGGGTGATGAGCAGTTCTTC. Protein sequence: CASSMGQGGGDEQFF. The J gene is TRBJ2-1, the V gene TRBV5-1, with 11 bases that match TRBD1. V shed 4 bases and J 8 bases; nucleotides not matched to a gene: 8. The CDR3 runs to 15 residues. The germline V gene encodes CDR1 SGHRS and CDR2 YFSETQ.

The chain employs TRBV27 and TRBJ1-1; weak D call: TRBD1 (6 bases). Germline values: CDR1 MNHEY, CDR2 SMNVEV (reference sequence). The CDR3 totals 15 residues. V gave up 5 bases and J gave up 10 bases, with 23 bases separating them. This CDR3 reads CASSPTGGGDIGAFF. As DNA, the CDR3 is TGTGCCAGCAGTCCCACGGGGGGAGGGGACATAGGAGCTTTCTTT.

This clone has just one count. The CDR3 bases are TGTGCCAGCAGTGCCCGCCGGACAGGGGACAATGAGCAGTTCTTC. As protein: CASSARRTGDNEQFF. V is TRBV25-1 and J is TRBJ2-1, with TRBD1 identical over 9 bases. Germline trimming cut 4 bases from V and 5 bases from J; bases unmatched to any gene: 6. Germline CDR1 MGHDK, CDR2 SYGVNS. The length of the CDR3 is 15 residues.